This T cell receptor beta chain was found in a study of technical replicates of blood from a few donors. Profiled with immunoSEQ multiplex PCR; TCRdb holds only in-frame clones, not every one. The repertoire holds over 90,000 clones, with around 96% as singletons. This sequence was found in a human donor in good health. Sequenced: T cells isolated from PBMCs.

The CDR3 DNA follows: TGTGCCAGCAGCGAACAGGGGGACGAGACCCAGTACTTC. This sequence encodes CASSEQGDETQYF. The genes are TRBV9 and TRBJ2-5; 8 bases match TRBD1. The J segment lost 5 bases and the V segment lost 3 bases, leaving 3 bases of the junction unmatched. This CDR3 is 13 amino acids long. The germline gives CDR1 SGDLS, CDR2 YYNGEE.